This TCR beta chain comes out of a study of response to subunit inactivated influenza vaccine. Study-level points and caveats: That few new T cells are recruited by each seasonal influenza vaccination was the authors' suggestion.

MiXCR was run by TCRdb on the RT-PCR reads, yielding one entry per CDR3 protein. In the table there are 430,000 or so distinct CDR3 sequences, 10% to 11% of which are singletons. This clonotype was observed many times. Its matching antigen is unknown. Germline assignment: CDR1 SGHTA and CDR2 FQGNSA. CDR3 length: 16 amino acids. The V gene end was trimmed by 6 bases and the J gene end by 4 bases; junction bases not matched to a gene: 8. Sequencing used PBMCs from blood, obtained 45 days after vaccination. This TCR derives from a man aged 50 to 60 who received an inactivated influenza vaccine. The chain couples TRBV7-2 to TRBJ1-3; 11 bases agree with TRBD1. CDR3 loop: CASSRGQGVPGNTIYF. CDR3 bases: TGTGCCAGCAGTAGGGGACAGGGGGTTCCCGGAAACACCATATATTTT.